This entry lists 13 T cell receptor beta chains sequenced from one sample in a study of glioma-infiltrating T cells after dendritic cell vaccination. Libraries were prepared by immunoSEQ multiplex PCR; TCRdb keeps only in-frame clonotypes and omits some of them. This sample has roughly 60,000 clones; about 86% occur once, and the top ten carry approximately 14%. Time point of the sample: after dendritic cell vaccination, including at tumor progression/relapse. The sequencing used blood, collected after dendritic cell vaccination. The receptors were gathered from a human donor with glioblastoma.

V usage is TRBV5-1 and J usage is TRBJ2-7, with 8 bases fitting TRBD1. The V gene's germline CDR1 is SGHRS and CDR2 YFSETQ. With 1 base clipped from V and 4 bases from J, the junction kept 4 bases outside the gene matches. The length of the CDR3 is 14 residues. The CDR3 protein is CASSLPGGRYEQYF. In nucleotides, the CDR3 is TGCGCCAGCAGCTTGCCAGGGGGCAGATACGAGCAGTACTTC.

V and J are TRBV6-5 and TRBJ1-1, with D tentatively TRBD1 (6 bases). CDR1 is MNHEY and CDR2 is SVGAGI in the germline V gene. This CDR3 is 13 amino acids long. V was clipped by 6 bases and J by 1 base, with 9 bases between them. This CDR3 reads CASSDRKNTEAFF. Here the CDR3 DNA reads TGTGCCAGCAGCGACAGGAAGAACACTGAAGCTTTCTTT.

J is TRBJ2-7 and V is TRBV11-2; 7 bases map to TRBD1. The trim removed 2 bases at V and 6 bases at J, leaving 10 bases unmatched. The CDR3 is 15 residues long. From germline, CDR1 is SGHAT and CDR2 FQNNGV. CDR3 in amino acids: CASSLLGAQGLEQYF. In DNA form, the CDR3 reads TGTGCCAGCAGCTTACTTGGGGCACAGGGGCTCGAGCAGTACTTC.

The rearrangement uses TRBV2 and TRBJ1-1, with a weak D call TRBD1 (6 bases). Germline V gene lookup returns CDR1 SNHLY and CDR2 FYNNEI. CDR3 size: 15 residues. V was trimmed by 5 bases and J by 0 bases, leaving 13 bases between them. The CDR3 loop reads CASSITGTLNTEAFF. In nucleotides, the CDR3 is TGTGCCAGCAGTATCACCGGGACATTGAACACTGAAGCTTTCTTT.

The chain carries TRBV5-6 and TRBJ1-1; TRBD1 might be the D (5 bases). CDR3 length: 14 amino acids. Germline V CDR1 and CDR2: SGHDT, YYEEEE. Trimming cost V 4 bases and J 4 bases, with 14 bases left between them. Here the CDR3 DNA reads TGTGCCAGCAGCCCCGACACCAGGGTCACTGAAGCTTTCTTT. Translation gives CASSPDTRVTEAFF.

CDR3 nucleotides: TGTGCCAGCAGTTTATCGCCCCTGCAGGGGGAGGAGCCCCAGCATTTT. As protein: CASSLSPLQGEEPQHF. V gene TRBV27 combines with J gene TRBJ1-5, with TRBD1 matching 7 bases. The ends lost 0 bases at V and 8 bases at J; junction bases unmatched: 10. In germline, CDR1 is MNHEY, CDR2 SMNVEV (reference sequence). This CDR3 has 16 amino acids.

The V gene is TRBV7-8, the J gene TRBJ2-4; D gene ambiguous. Germline CDR1 and CDR2: SGHVS and FQNEAQ. The CDR3 runs to 17 residues. V shed 4 bases and J shed 1 base, with 17 bases lying between them. CDR3 coding DNA: TGTGCCAGCAGCTCGTCCAGAGGTGGTCCCGCCAAAAACATTCAGTACTTC. Translated, it gives CASSSSRGGPAKNIQYF.

V gene TRBV30 combines with J gene TRBJ2-1; D might be TRBD2 (6 bases). Per the germline V gene, CDR1 is GTSNPN and CDR2 is SVGIG (reference sequence). With 8 bases removed from V and 2 bases from J, the gap between germline ends came to 10 bases. The CDR3 totals 12 residues. The CDR3 DNA follows: TGTGCCGGCGGGGACGCCTACAATGAGCAGTTCTTC. It specifies CAGGDAYNEQFF. The variable domain in full, completed from reference TRBV30 and TRBJ2-1, reads SQTIHQWPATLVQPVGSPLSLECTVEGTSNPNLYWYRQAAGRGLQLLFYSVGIGQISSEVPQNLSASRPQDRQFILSSKKLLLSDSGFYLCAGGDAYNEQFFGPGTRLTVL.

The J gene is TRBJ1-5, the V gene TRBV4-1; D remains unclear. The CDR3 covers 15 residues. V was clipped by 3 bases and J by 1 base, with 10 bases between them. Germline CDR1 is MGHRA and CDR2 is YSYEKL. This CDR3 reads CASSQSYLSNQPQHF. The CDR3 DNA sequence: TGCGCCAGCAGCCAGAGCTATCTGAGCAATCAGCCCCAGCATTTT.

This chain's CDR3 is CASSLLTRVGNYGYTF. In DNA, the CDR3 is TGTGCCAGCAGTTTATTAACCAGGGTTGGAAACTATGGCTACACCTTC. This chain links TRBV27 with TRBJ1-2, with D perhaps TRBD1 (5 bases). Germline CDR1 and CDR2: MNHEY and SMNVEV (reference sequence). Trimming removed 1 base from V and 2 bases from J, with 14 bases in between. This CDR3 is 16 amino acids long.

The V call is TRBV7-2, the J call TRBJ1-2; tentative D call: TRBD1 (6 bases). The germline V gene encodes CDR1 SGHTA and CDR2 FQGNSA. The V gene lost 5 bases and the J gene lost 3 bases, with 16 bases spanning the gap. The length of the CDR3 is 15 residues. The CDR3 reads CASSITQGFDYGYTF. CDR3 in DNA: TGTGCCAGCAGCATAACACAGGGATTTGACTATGGCTACACCTTC.

The chain joins TRBV6-5 to TRBJ2-5; tentative D call: TRBD1 (5 bases). The V gene's germline CDR1 is MNHEY and CDR2 SVGAGI. The CDR3 runs 14 residues. V shed 7 bases and J shed 3 bases, with 15 bases lying between them. For the CDR3, the DNA is TGTGCCAGCACAACGCGAGCAGGGAAAGAGACCCAGTACTTC. Protein sequence: CASTTRAGKETQYF.

The J gene is TRBJ1-1, the V gene TRBV27; D perhaps matches TRBD1 (5 bases). CDR3 length equals 13 residues. CDR1 and CDR2 from the germline V gene are MNHEY and SMNVEV (reference sequence). Between the trimmed V and J ends, which lost 6 bases and 6 bases, there was a span of 14 bases. CDR3 amino acids: CASSPTGGAEAFF. In DNA, the CDR3 is TGTGCCAGCAGCCCGACCGGGGGGGCTGAAGCTTTCTTT.